A few counts support the clone carrying this TCR beta chain. Antigen unknown. Preparation of the TCRbeta library was carried out with unique molecular identifiers. TCRdb re-derived calls from the PCR reads in MiXCR, one entry per CDR3 protein. The sample lists 550,000 to 800,000 distinct CDR3 sequences; roughly 14% were seen once. This CDR3 comprises 14 residues. Per germline, CDR1 WSHSY and CDR2 SAAADI. Trimming at V came to 6 bases and at J to 6 bases, leaving 8 bases not matched to a gene. The sample originates from a study of T-cell reconstitution after alpha-beta-depleted transplantation in children. General study points: When one year had passed after transplant, most T-cell counts and diversity came from newly produced T cells. Reportedly, roughly two months post-transplant, alpha-beta T cells arose from several hundred expanded graft clones. At day 60, the high TCRbeta diversity found in some patients originated from recipient T cells and thymic progenitors that had survived.

Here the sequenced sample was PBMCs, taken before TCRalphabeta/CD19-depleted stem cell transplant. The V and J genes are TRBV10-2 and TRBJ2-5; 9 nucleotides match TRBD2. The TCR comes from a girl aged 2 to 10 with congenital amegakaryocytic thrombocytopenia, due to receive a stem cell transplant. CDR3 sequence reads: CASSLAGSVKTQYF. The DNA for the CDR3 is TGCGCCAGCAGCCTAGCGGGATCTGTTAAGACCCAGTACTTC.